This T cell receptor (beta chain) emerged from a study of Ad26.COV2.S vaccination and SARS-CoV-2 variants. Treatment meaning: roughly 18 received Ad26.COV2.S at low or high dose, single or two shots; about 5 received placebo; per-sample allocation not given. Day 63 after the first injection of vaccine or placebo was the sampling time. Repertoires were generated with immunoSEQ multiplex PCR, while TCRdb's copy carries only in-frame clones and drops some. The table shows approximately 350,000 clones, with around 82% occurring only once. Trimming removed 2 bases at V and 4 bases at J, with 3 bases between. CDR1 is SGHRS and CDR2 is YFSETQ in the germline V gene. This CDR3 is built from 11 residues. To note about this clone: The same CDR3 is also encoded by other DNA sequences in this sample.

V is TRBV5-1 and J is TRBJ1-2; D ambiguous. The input for sequencing was peripheral blood, taken in a trial of Ad26.COV2.S vaccine versus placebo. This TCR was recovered from a person between 18 and 60 years old who received the Ad26.COV2.S COVID-19 vaccine or a placebo. The CDR3 DNA follows: TGCGCCAGCAGCTTAGGCTATGGCTACACCTTC. Protein sequence: CASSLGYGYTF.